The subject of this entry is one T cell receptor beta chain. These data belong to a study of cytomegalovirus exposure and HLA in healthy donors. The germline V and J ends were trimmed by 1 base and 7 bases, with 10 bases remaining between them. This CDR3 has 13 amino acids. Germline V gene lookup returns CDR1 MGHRA and CDR2 YSYEKL. The PCR made use of 60 Vbeta and 13 Jbeta primers. Clones were read by immunoSEQ multiplex PCR, and TCRdb kept only the in-frame ones, dropping some. The sample lists around 77,000 clones; around 78% were seen once. Sequencing was done on a sample of PBMCs. The receptor was derived from a man in his forties or fifties in good health and CMV-seronegative. This sequence joins TRBV4-1 and TRBJ1-2, with TRBD1 as a possible D gene (5 bases). The CDR3 loop is CASSQAGGGGYTF. CDR3 in DNA: TGCGCCAGCAGCCAAGCCGGGGGAGGTGGCTACACCTTC.